This T cell receptor beta chain was identified during a study of vaccination and CD4 T cells after COVID-19. As for the study in general: In culture, cells were exposed to overlapping spike peptides from SARS-CoV-2, HCoV-NL63, HCoV-OC43 and HCoV-229E. Study-level results: Convalescent patients studied were relatively few, and early post-infection timepoints were absent. In convalescent patients, 304 of 307 vaccine-specific clones were mono-reactive for SARS-CoV-2 spike.

CDR3 length: 15 residues. Germline lookup yields CDR1 SGHRS and CDR2 YFSETQ. Trimming left V 1 base short and J 4 bases short, with 14 bases between. The Oncomine TCR Beta short-read assay generated sequence data from the DNA of cultured CD4+ T cells. TCRdb reanalysed the PCR reads using MiXCR and keeps one entry per CDR3 protein. The table lists over 14,000 distinct CDR3 sequences, 51% of them singletons. Details on this clonotype: Antigen: not known.

Treatment indicated: roughly ten-day PBMC culture with coronavirus spike peptide pools or control peptides (ViraFEST assay). Before TCRs were sequenced, ViraFEST expanded antigen-specific T cells with peptide pools. The sample taken for sequencing was CD4+ T cells from blood, cultured in vitro. The clonotype was recovered from a human donor who had recovered from COVID-19. The V gene is TRBV5-1, the J gene TRBJ2-5; D tentatively reads TRBD1 or TRBD2 (6 bases each). CDR3 nucleotide sequence: TGCGCCAGCAGCTTGAACGGGGGCGAGGGAGAGACCCAGTACTTC. This sequence encodes CASSLNGGEGETQYF.